This TCR beta chain was sequenced in a study of T cells in Graves' hyperthyroidism and ophthalmopathy. Whole-study results and caveats: Within blood appeared most thyroid clonotypes that had expanded above 0.001. The model predicted ophthalmopathy a median approximately 6.3 months before onset.

This clonotype is medium-sized (0.01 to 0.1%) within its sample. Its target is not known. The source material, RNA transcripts, was used to amplify TCR beta CDR3 regions. Researchers ran a first-round RT-PCR on the TCR CDR3 using the HTBI primer set. A single record per CDR3 protein comes from TCRdb applying MiXCR to the multiplex PCR reads. The data hold about 380,000 distinct CDR3 sequences, with approximately 15% observed a single time. Newly diagnosed hyperthyroidism patients aged 18 to 65 years had disease lasting under 2 months. Sample: blood. The receptor was derived from a woman aged 60-70 years with Graves' hyperthyroidism.

The CDR3 loop reads CSVIQRLAGTYNEQFF. CDR3 bases: TGCAGCGTCATACAACGACTAGCGGGAACCTACAATGAGCAGTTCTTC. This chain joins TRBV29-1 and TRBJ2-1; TRBD2 aligns across 11 bases. The CDR3 covers 16 residues. Germline V gene sequence: CDR1 SQVTM, CDR2 ANQGSEA. The ends lost 6 bases at V and 2 bases at J; junction bases unmatched: 9.